These T cell receptor beta chains were read from a single sample in a study of blood T cell repertoires in COVID-19. The table came from immunoSEQ multiplex PCR; TCRdb's copy has only in-frame clones and leaves some out. Seen here are about 77,000 clones, around three quarters observed once, and the top ten hold more than 4%. The specimen sequenced was peripheral blood. The receptors were gathered from a woman in her 70s with acute or convalescent COVID-19. Each CDR3 is given with its conserved first and last residue. The order of the fields is J gene, D gene, clone size, V gene, CDR3 protein. D genes are given only for firm matches. Clone size appears in some rows only: once, few, many, or a class for an expanded clone.

J: TRBJ1-6; D: TRBD1; size: .; V: TRBV28; CDR3: CASGWGPGQGVSPLHF
J: TRBJ2-1; D: .; size: once; V: TRBV2; CDR3: CASSVETYNEQFF
J: TRBJ2-7; D: TRBD1; size: .; V: TRBV13; CDR3: CASSPDRSYEQYF
J: TRBJ2-7; D: TRBD2; size: .; V: TRBV3-1/TRBV3-2; CDR3: CASSQWGGDEQYF
J: TRBJ2-7; D: .; size: once; V: TRBV11-2; CDR3: CASSPGVSYEQYF
J: TRBJ1-1; D: .; size: .; V: TRBV25-1; CDR3: CASSDQGLNTEAFF
J: TRBJ1-1; D: .; size: .; V: TRBV18; CDR3: CASSPPPGDTEAFF
J: TRBJ1-5; D: TRBD1; size: .; V: TRBV4-1; CDR3: CASSQTRQGAQPQHF
J: TRBJ2-7; D: TRBD1; size: .; V: TRBV11-2; CDR3: CASSPRTGNEQYF
J: TRBJ2-7; D: .; size: .; V: TRBV6-5; CDR3: CASSPDRGGRQYF
J: TRBJ2-7; D: .; size: .; V: TRBV6-2/TRBV6-3; CDR3: CASSYSTRPYEQYF
J: TRBJ1-2; D: .; size: .; V: TRBV21-1; CDR3: CASSPPAHARDYGYTF
J: TRBJ2-3; D: TRBD2; size: .; V: TRBV5-5; CDR3: CASSFPSGVPAQYF
J: TRBJ1-2; D: TRBD1; size: .; V: TRBV6-6; CDR3: CASLGTGVINYGYTF
J: TRBJ1-4; D: .; size: .; V: TRBV27; CDR3: CASSYLTRGEEKLFF
J: TRBJ2-3; D: .; size: .; V: TRBV19; CDR3: CASSMRADTQYF
J: TRBJ2-7; D: .; size: .; V: TRBV11-2; CDR3: CASSHEAPYEQYF
J: TRBJ1-1; D: .; size: few; V: TRBV19; CDR3: CASSWGRGNTEAFF
J: TRBJ2-7; D: .; size: few; V: TRBV6-5; CDR3: CASSYNSFYEQYF
J: TRBJ1-6; D: .; size: few; V: TRBV7-2; CDR3: CASSSSPTAAANSPLHF
J: TRBJ2-2; D: .; size: once; V: TRBV2; CDR3: CASSPPDTGELFF
J: TRBJ2-1; D: .; size: .; V: TRBV7-3; CDR3: CASSRTPDNEQFF
J: TRBJ2-7; D: TRBD1; size: .; V: TRBV13; CDR3: CASSLDRQGYEQYF
J: TRBJ1-3; D: .; size: .; V: TRBV11-3; CDR3: CASSLGQPGNTIYF
J: TRBJ1-1; D: .; size: .; V: TRBV6-5; CDR3: CASINQAGGWTEAFF
J: TRBJ1-2; D: TRBD1; size: .; V: TRBV5-6; CDR3: CASSLWGQGGGYTF
J: TRBJ2-7; D: .; size: once; V: TRBV5-1; CDR3: CASSLEQNSYEQYF
J: TRBJ1-5; D: .; size: .; V: TRBV2; CDR3: CACGTQPRQPQHF
J: TRBJ1-2; D: TRBD1; size: once; V: TRBV9; CDR3: CASSTRTGTNYGYTF
J: TRBJ2-5; D: .; size: .; V: TRBV24-1; CDR3: CATSDLSGDETQYF
J: TRBJ1-1; D: TRBD1; size: .; V: TRBV27; CDR3: CASSSYDRGEAFF
J: TRBJ2-7; D: TRBD2; size: .; V: TRBV4-3; CDR3: CASSQLYSGGSSYEQYF
J: TRBJ1-5; D: .; size: .; V: TRBV6-5; CDR3: CASSYGQNQPQHF
J: TRBJ2-7; D: TRBD2; size: .; V: TRBV7-6; CDR3: CASSLVGGGQNEQYF
J: TRBJ2-1; D: TRBD1; size: .; V: TRBV5-1; CDR3: CASSLGQGSRKEQFF
J: TRBJ1-2; D: .; size: .; V: TRBV9; CDR3: CASSAGALGQLSYGYTF
J: TRBJ2-7; D: TRBD1; size: .; V: TRBV3-1/TRBV3-2; CDR3: CASSRAGGQGAYEQYF
J: TRBJ1-6; D: TRBD1; size: .; V: TRBV5-1; CDR3: CASSENAGQANSPLHF
J: TRBJ2-2; D: TRBD2; size: .; V: TRBV6-5; CDR3: CASSYGGAGELFF
J: TRBJ2-2; D: TRBD2; size: .; V: TRBV7-2; CDR3: CASSRLAANTGELFF
J: TRBJ1-2; D: .; size: .; V: TRBV5-4; CDR3: CASSLAGGNYGYTF
J: TRBJ1-2; D: .; size: once; V: TRBV28; CDR3: CASTRGASYGYTF
J: TRBJ1-2; D: TRBD1; size: .; V: TRBV7-3; CDR3: CASSTDRTYGYTF
J: TRBJ1-2; D: .; size: .; V: TRBV7-2; CDR3: CASSLGQVSYGYTF
J: TRBJ2-1; D: TRBD1; size: .; V: TRBV11-2; CDR3: CASSTGTGVDNEQFF
J: TRBJ1-1; D: .; size: .; V: TRBV5-8; CDR3: CASRSWSGVEAFF
J: TRBJ2-2; D: .; size: few; V: TRBV28; CDR3: CASRRYRVDTGELFF
J: TRBJ2-6; D: TRBD2; size: .; V: TRBV5-4; CDR3: CASSLESAGVLSGANVLTF
J: TRBJ1-6; D: TRBD1; size: .; V: TRBV5-1; CDR3: CASSAAQGGNSPLHF
J: TRBJ1-6; D: TRBD1; size: .; V: TRBV5-4; CDR3: CASSAGQNNSPLHF
J: TRBJ1-2; D: TRBD1; size: .; V: TRBV4-3; CDR3: CASSLRQGASYGYTF
J: TRBJ1-3; D: .; size: .; V: TRBV6-5; CDR3: CASSSAGAGNTIYF
J: TRBJ2-7; D: .; size: .; V: TRBV11-3; CDR3: CASSSLYGGQGNEQYF
J: TRBJ2-7; D: .; size: .; V: TRBV4-2; CDR3: CASSPLAGESTEQYF
J: TRBJ2-2; D: .; size: .; V: TRBV9; CDR3: CASSVVITGELFF
J: TRBJ1-2; D: .; size: few; V: TRBV23-1; CDR3: CARGGTRPVVYGYTF
J: TRBJ1-1; D: TRBD1; size: once; V: TRBV9; CDR3: CASSPWDRWNTEAFF